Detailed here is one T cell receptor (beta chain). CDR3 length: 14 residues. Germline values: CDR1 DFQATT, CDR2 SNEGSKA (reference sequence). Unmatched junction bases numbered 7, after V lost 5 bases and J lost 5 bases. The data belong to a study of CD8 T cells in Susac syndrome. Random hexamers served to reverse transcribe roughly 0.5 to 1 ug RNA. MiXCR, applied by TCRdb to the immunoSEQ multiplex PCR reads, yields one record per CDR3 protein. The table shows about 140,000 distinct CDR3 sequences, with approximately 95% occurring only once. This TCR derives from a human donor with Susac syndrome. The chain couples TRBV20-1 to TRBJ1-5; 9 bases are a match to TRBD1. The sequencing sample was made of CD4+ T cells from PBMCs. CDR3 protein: CSALPGQGHQPQHF. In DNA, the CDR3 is TGCAGTGCTCTACCGGGACAGGGCCATCAGCCCCAGCATTTT.